The 22 T cell receptor beta chains listed next were all sequenced from one sample in a study of T cell responses to AZD1222 COVID-19 vaccine. The data were produced by immunoSEQ multiplex PCR, yet TCRdb's version contains in-frame clones alone and is incomplete. Among fewer than 110,000 clones, 75% to 95% were seen once, and the ten largest hold 5% to 8%. This sample comprised peripheral blood, obtained 28 days after the second AZD1222 dose. Every receptor here comes from an adult who received the AZD1222 COVID-19 vaccine.

The genes are TRBV7-9 and TRBJ1-3; D is unresolved. In germline, CDR1 is SEHNR, CDR2 FQNEAQ (reference sequence). The CDR3 contains 11 residues. V gave up 5 bases and J gave up 8 bases, with 7 bases separating them. The DNA of the CDR3 is TGTGCCAGCAGCCTCGGGGACACCATATATTTT. Protein product: CASSLGDTIYF.

The V and J genes are TRBV27 and TRBJ2-7; tentatively, D is TRBD1 (5 bases). V was trimmed by 2 bases and J by 2 bases, leaving 10 bases between them. The germline V gene has CDR1 MNHEY and CDR2 SMNVEV (reference sequence). The CDR3 is made up of 14 amino acids. DNA of the CDR3: TGTGCCAGCAGTTTAGTGGCAGGGCCCTACGAGCAGTACTTC. As protein: CASSLVAGPYEQYF.

The chain is built from TRBV19 and TRBJ1-2; the D gene is possibly TRBD1 (5 bases). Trimming pared 6 bases from V and 6 bases from J, leaving 17 bases between. CDR1 and CDR2 (germline): LNHDA, SQIVND (reference sequence). The CDR3 extends over 14 amino acids. The CDR3 loop is CASSSGLRNHGYTF. The CDR3 DNA follows: TGTGCCAGTAGCTCGGGACTCCGGAACCATGGCTACACCTTC.

V is TRBV28 and J is TRBJ2-3, with D possibly called TRBD1 or TRBD2 (6 bases each). The V and J ends lost 10 bases and 3 bases respectively, with 17 bases between them. From germline, CDR1 is MDHEN and CDR2 SYDVKM. The CDR3 is 14 amino acids. The CDR3 DNA reads as TGTGCCACGCCAGGGGAAGGAGGGACAGATACGCAGTATTTT. Its translation: CATPGEGGTDTQYF.

V usage is TRBV4-2 and J usage is TRBJ2-1, with D uncertain. The CDR3 length is 13 residues. Germline assignment: CDR1 LGHNA and CDR2 YNFKEQ. The V end lost 0 bases, the J end lost 7 bases, and 7 bases lay between the germline ends. CDR3 coding DNA: TGTGCCAGCAGCCAAGATTGGAGAAATGAGCAGTTCTTC. This gives the protein CASSQDWRNEQFF.

The chain couples TRBV27 to TRBJ2-1; 7 positions agree with TRBD1. The CDR3 is 16 residues long. Per the germline V gene, CDR1 is MNHEY and CDR2 is SMNVEV (reference sequence). V shed 4 bases and J 2 bases; nucleotides not matched to a gene: 8. The CDR3 DNA is TGTGCCAGCAGTTCCCAGACAGGGCCGACCTACAATGAGCAGTTCTTC. The encoded protein is CASSSQTGPTYNEQFF.

The chain carries TRBV3-1 (or the pseudogene TRBV3-2) and TRBJ1-3, with D possibly TRBD1 on 6 matching bases. Germline lookup yields CDR1 LGHDT and CDR2 YNNKEL (reference sequence). The CDR3 contains 15 residues. The germline V and J ends were trimmed by 4 bases and 4 bases, with 14 bases remaining between them. CDR3 sequence: CASSLLRGGGNTIYF. The CDR3 DNA reads TGTGCCAGCAGCCTCCTAAGGGGGGGCGGAAACACCATATATTTT.

The chain combines TRBV2 with TRBJ1-2; D not resolved. CDR1 and CDR2 (germline): SNHLY, FYNNEI. With 2 bases removed from V and 7 bases from J, the gap between germline ends came to 23 bases. This CDR3 is 17 amino acids long. The CDR3 region has the DNA TGTGCCAGCAGTGAACAGGTACTCGCCGGCCCGTTAACTGGCTACACCTTC. It translates to CASSEQVLAGPLTGYTF.

The CDR3 region has the DNA TGTGCCAGCAGCCTACGGGCAGCCCTGAACACTGAAGCTTTCTTT. Amino acids: CASSLRAALNTEAFF. J is TRBJ1-1 and V is TRBV9, with D unresolved. This CDR3 comprises 15 residues. The V end was cut by 4 bases, the J end by 0 bases, with 13 bases between. The germline gives CDR1 SGDLS, CDR2 YYNGEE.

This chain connects TRBV3-1 (or the pseudogene TRBV3-2) to TRBJ2-7; possible D gene TRBD2, 5 bases. Trimming removed 7 bases from V and 7 bases from J, with 11 bases in between. CDR1 and CDR2 from the germline V gene are LGHDT and YNNKEL (reference sequence). The CDR3 totals 11 residues. The CDR3 bases are TGTGCCAGCACCCAGCGAGGGGAGCAGTACTTC. Encoded protein: CASTQRGEQYF.

Regarding this clone: At one end the junction does not follow the germline gene, possibly because of a read error. V usage is TRBV10-3 and J usage is TRBJ2-7; D ambiguous. This CDR3 is built from 12 residues. CDR1 ENHRY and CDR2 SYGVKD come from the germline V gene. The CDR3 DNA is TGTGCCATCAGTGAGTCGCCGACACAACAAGGCTTC. This encodes CAISESPTQQGF.

The chain joins TRBV5-1 to TRBJ2-1; possibly TRBD2 for D (6 bases). CDR1 and CDR2 (germline): SGHRS, YFSETQ. CDR3 length: 11 amino acids. Trimming stripped 0 bases from V and 15 bases from J, with 10 bases between. The CDR3 DNA reads TGCGCCAGCAGCTTGGGACGGGAGTGGTTCTTC. This gives the protein CASSLGREWFF.

The rearrangement uses TRBV11-3 and TRBJ2-3; D remains ambiguous. Trimming took 3 bases from V and 3 from J, leaving 7 bases between them. CDR3 length: 13 amino acids. Germline V gene sequence: CDR1 SGHNT, CDR2 YENEEA. The CDR3 nucleotides are TGTGCCAGCAGCTTGATGGCGACAGATACGCAGTATTTT. Its translation: CASSLMATDTQYF.

Of note for this clone: One end of the junction does not line up with germline, which may come from a read error. The J gene is TRBJ2-7, the V gene TRBV5-8; 7 bases line up with TRBD1. The CDR3 is 14 residues long. Germline V gene lookup returns CDR1 SGHTS and CDR2 YDEGEE. CDR3 nucleotide sequence: TGTGCCAGCAGCTCAGGACAGGTCAACTACGAGCAGTACTTT. Protein product: CASSSGQVNYEQYF.

The genes are TRBV9 and TRBJ1-3; D is uncertain. CDR1 is SGDLS and CDR2 is YYNGEE in the germline V gene. CDR3 length equals 11 residues. Trimming stripped 7 bases from V and 4 bases from J, with 6 bases between. Here the CDR3 reads CASERGNTIYF. The CDR3 coding sequence is TGTGCCAGCGAAAGGGGAAACACCATATATTTT.

The genes are TRBV4-1 and TRBJ1-5, with D possibly TRBD1 on 5 matching bases. V was shortened by 0 bases and J by 1 base, with 7 bases between the two germline ends. The CDR3 has 15 amino acids. Germline V gene lookup returns CDR1 MGHRA and CDR2 YSYEKL. The CDR3 spells CASSQDRDSNQPQHF. The CDR3 DNA reads as TGCGCCAGCAGCCAAGATCGGGACAGCAATCAGCCCCAGCATTTT.

The V gene is TRBV5-1, the J gene TRBJ2-1, with 12 bases matching TRBD2. The length of the CDR3 is 16 residues. The V gene end was trimmed by 4 bases and the J gene end by 2 bases; junction bases not matched to a gene: 4. Germline V gives CDR1 SGHRS, CDR2 YFSETQ. CDR3 amino acids: CASSPRTSGAYNEQFF. Here the CDR3 DNA reads TGCGCCAGCAGCCCTAGGACTAGCGGGGCCTACAATGAGCAGTTCTTC. The whole variable domain, remainder taken from reference TRBV5-1 and TRBJ2-1, is KAGVTQTPRYLIKTRGQQVTLSCSPISGHRSVSWYQQTPGQGLQFLFEYFSETQRNKGNFPGRFSGRQFSNSRSEMNVSTLELGDSALYLCASSPRTSGAYNEQFFGPGTRLTVL.

The CDR3 bases are TGTGCCAGCAGCCTCGGGGCCGGCAATCAGCCCCAGCATTTT. Protein product: CASSLGAGNQPQHF. V gene TRBV3-1 (or the pseudogene TRBV3-2) combines with J gene TRBJ1-5, with D possibly being TRBD1 (5 bases). The V gene's germline CDR1 is LGHDT and CDR2 YNNKEL (reference sequence). V lost 4 bases, J lost 2 bases, and 9 bases lay in between. The CDR3 sequence is 14 residues long.

This CDR3 reads CASSPDRMQSEAFF. For the CDR3, the DNA is TGTGCCAGCTCACCGGACAGGATGCAGTCTGAAGCTTTCTTT. The chain links TRBV18 to TRBJ1-1; 7 positions agree with TRBD1. This CDR3 is 14 amino acids long. Germline values: CDR1 KGHSH, CDR2 LQKENI. V was pared by 3 bases and J by 6 bases, with 7 bases of the junction left unmatched. The whole variable domain, filled in from reference TRBV18 and TRBJ1-1, reads NAGVMQNPRHLVRRRGQEARLRCSPMKGHSHVYWYRQLPEEGLKFMVYLQKENIIDESGMPKERFSAEFPKEGPSILRIQQVVRGDSAAYFCASSPDRMQSEAFFGQGTRLTVV.

This chain joins TRBV24-1 and TRBJ1-5; a weak D match, TRBD1 (5 bases). V was pared by 1 base and J by 10 bases, with 10 bases between. Per the germline V gene, CDR1 is KGHDR and CDR2 is SFDVKD. The length of the CDR3 is 13 residues. CDR3 sequence (DNA): TGTGCCACCAGTGATTTTGGGGGGGGTCCCCAGCATTTT. Residues: CATSDFGGGPQHF.

The V gene is TRBV6-1, the J gene TRBJ2-6; D may be TRBD2 (6 bases). CDR3 size: 15 residues. Looked up from germline, CDR1 is MNHNS and CDR2 is SASEGT. Deletions cut 1 base from V and 2 bases from J, with 6 bases between. The CDR3 DNA reads as TGTGCCAGCAGTGAAGGGGGGGCTGGGGCCAACGTCCTGACTTTC. As protein: CASSEGGAGANVLTF.

This chain connects TRBV6-1 to TRBJ1-4; D unclear. V lost 3 bases, J lost 8 bases, and 13 bases lay in between. This CDR3 region has 14 residues. Germline V gene lookup returns CDR1 MNHNS and CDR2 SASEGT. Here the CDR3 DNA reads TGTGCCAGCAGTGACCACTTAATGGGAGAAAAACTGTTTTTT. It is translated as CASSDHLMGEKLFF.